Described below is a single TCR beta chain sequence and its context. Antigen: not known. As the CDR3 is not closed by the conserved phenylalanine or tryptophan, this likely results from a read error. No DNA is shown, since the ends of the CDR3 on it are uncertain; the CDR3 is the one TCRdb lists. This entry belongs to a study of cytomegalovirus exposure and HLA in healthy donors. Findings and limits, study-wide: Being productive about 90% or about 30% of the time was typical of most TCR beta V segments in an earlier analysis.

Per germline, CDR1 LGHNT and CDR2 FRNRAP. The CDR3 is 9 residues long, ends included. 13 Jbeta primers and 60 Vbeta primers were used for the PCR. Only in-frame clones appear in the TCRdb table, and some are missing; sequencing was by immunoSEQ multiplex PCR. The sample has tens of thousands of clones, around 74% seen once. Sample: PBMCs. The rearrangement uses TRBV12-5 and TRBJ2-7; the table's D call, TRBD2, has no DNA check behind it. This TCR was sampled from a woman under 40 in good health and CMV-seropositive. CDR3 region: CASGLLAAG.